The 17 T cell receptor beta chains reported below all come from one sample, sequenced in a study of CD8 T cells in Susac syndrome. With random hexamers, reverse transcription was performed on about 0.5 to 1 ug of RNA. TCRdb re-called the immunoSEQ multiplex PCR reads with MiXCR, one entry per CDR3 protein. The table includes some 120,000 distinct CDR3 sequences, around 96% detected once. The sequenced sample was CD4+ T cells from PBMCs. The source of these receptors is a human donor in good health.

The CDR3 spells CATSRGDMNTEAFF. The CDR3 bases are TGTGCCACCAGCAGGGGGGACATGAACACTGAAGCTTTCTTT. V gene TRBV15 combines with J gene TRBJ1-1, with D possibly matching TRBD1 (6 bases). CDR3 size: 14 residues. The V end lost 3 bases, the J end lost 0 bases, and 8 bases lay between the germline ends. CDR1 and CDR2 (germline): LNHNV, YYDKDF (reference sequence).

V and J are TRBV24-1 and TRBJ2-1; 7 bases fit TRBD2. The junction had 15 bases not matched to a gene; V was cut back by 5 bases and J by 3 bases. Germline V gene lookup returns CDR1 KGHDR and CDR2 SFDVKD. The CDR3 length is 18 residues. The CDR3 is CATSGSSGTAPFYNEQFF. CDR3 coding DNA: TGTGCCACCAGTGGTTCGAGCGGGACGGCCCCTTTCTACAATGAGCAGTTCTTC.

The V and J genes are TRBV5-1 and TRBJ1-2; D is uncertain. This CDR3 has 13 residues. Trimming took off 2 bases at V and 5 bases at J, with 10 bases between the two ends. The germline V gene has CDR1 SGHRS and CDR2 YFSETQ. CDR3 nucleotide sequence: TGCGCCAGCAGCTTCAGCCTAGCTTATGGCTACACCTTC. It is translated as CASSFSLAYGYTF.

The chain is built from TRBV6-5 and TRBJ1-1; TRBD1 matches at 11 bases. Germline V lookup: CDR1 MNHEY, CDR2 SVGAGI. The trim removed 5 bases at V and 1 base at J, leaving 3 bases unmatched. The CDR3 is 15 amino acids. As DNA, the CDR3 is TGTGCCAGCAGTCCCGGGACAGGGGGGAACACTGAAGCTTTCTTT. Protein sequence: CASSPGTGGNTEAFF.

The V gene is TRBV7-2, the J gene TRBJ2-1; D is uncertain. V lost 1 base and J 10 bases, leaving 8 bases between the germline ends. The CDR3 length is 12 residues. Germline V CDR1 and CDR2: SGHTA, FQGNSA. The CDR3 DNA reads as TGTGCCAGCAGCTTAGGGTTTAGAGAGCAGTTCTTC. It codes for CASSLGFREQFF.

The gene calls are TRBV29-1 and TRBJ2-7; 7 positions match TRBD2. Trimming cost V 0 bases and J 3 bases; bases outside gene matches: 5. Germline V gene sequence: CDR1 SQVTM, CDR2 ANQGSEA. The CDR3 has 14 amino acids. CDR3 residues: CSVEEGGSNYEQYF. Here the CDR3 DNA reads TGCAGCGTTGAAGAGGGCGGGAGTAACTACGAGCAGTACTTC.

The chain links TRBV5-1 to TRBJ2-2, with 10 bases identical to TRBD2. The CDR3 is made up of 20 amino acids. Germline CDR1 is SGHRS and CDR2 is YFSETQ. Trimming took 0 bases from V and 5 from J; bases not matched to a gene: 16. In DNA form, the CDR3 reads TGCGCCAGCAGCTTGGGGCTAGCGGGAGCGACTGCCAGACGGACCGGGGAGCTGTTTTTT. Protein product: CASSLGLAGATARRTGELFF.

The J gene is TRBJ2-3, the V gene TRBV5-1; 8 bases are shared with TRBD1. The CDR3 contains 13 residues. Germline loops: CDR1 SGHRS, CDR2 YFSETQ. V shed 7 bases, J shed 2 bases, and the junction held 3 bases outside the gene matches. Here the CDR3 DNA reads TGCGCCAGCCGACAGGGGACCACAGATACGCAGTATTTT. Translation: CASRQGTTDTQYF.

The CDR3 loop reads CASSAGVPTQYF. The DNA of the CDR3 is TGTGCCAGCAGTGCAGGGGTTCCGACCCAGTACTTC. V gene TRBV2 combines with J gene TRBJ2-5; maybe TRBD1 (6 bases). Germline lookup yields CDR1 SNHLY and CDR2 FYNNEI. This CDR3 contains 12 residues. Trimming shortened V by 4 bases and J by 7 bases, and 10 bases separated the two germline ends.

V is TRBV20-1 and J is TRBJ1-3; D remains unclear. Germline CDR1 is DFQATT and CDR2 is SNEGSKA (reference sequence). This CDR3 has 13 residues. Trimming shortened V by 6 bases and J by 1 base, and 10 bases separated the two germline ends. This CDR3 reads CSASDWSGNTIYF. The CDR3 DNA sequence: TGCAGTGCCAGTGACTGGTCTGGAAACACCATATATTTT.

The chain combines TRBV12-3 or TRBV12-4 with TRBJ1-1, with D unresolved. The CDR3 consists of 14 residues. V was clipped by 1 base and J by 0 bases, with 6 bases between them. The CDR3 DNA sequence: TGTGCCAGCAGTTTAGGGGCCTTGAACACTGAAGCTTTCTTT. Translated, it gives CASSLGALNTEAFF.

The CDR3 region is CASSYTREETQYF. In DNA form, the CDR3 reads TGTGCCAGCAGTTACACTAGAGAGGAGACCCAGTACTTC. The chain couples TRBV6-5 to TRBJ2-5; D is perhaps TRBD2 (5 bases). Germline V gene data show CDR1 as MNHEY and CDR2 as SVGAGI. The CDR3 contains 13 residues. V was cut by 2 bases and J by 5 bases, with 9 bases left in between.

The chain links TRBV7-9 to TRBJ2-1, with TRBD2 identical over 7 bases. V shed 7 bases, J shed 4 bases, and the junction held 7 bases outside the gene matches. Per germline, CDR1 SEHNR and CDR2 FQNEAQ (reference sequence). The CDR3 sequence is 14 residues long. DNA for the CDR3: TGTGCCAGCAAGGACGAGCGGGATTACAATGAGCAGTTCTTC. Protein product: CASKDERDYNEQFF.

This chain connects TRBV18 to TRBJ2-1; D remains ambiguous. Per germline, CDR1 KGHSH and CDR2 LQKENI. The ends were cut back, 1 base at V and 2 bases at J, with 9 bases in the middle. There are 15 residues in the CDR3. The CDR3 DNA reads TGTGCCAGCTCACCACTGCCCACTGCCTACAATGAGCAGTTCTTC. Translation gives CASSPLPTAYNEQFF.

This chain connects TRBV3-1 to TRBJ2-2; D is unresolved. Germline CDR1 LGHDT, CDR2 YNNKEL (reference sequence). This CDR3 spans 13 amino acids. Trimming shortened V by 4 bases and J by 4 bases, and 7 bases separated the two germline ends. CDR3 loop: CASSLTPTGELFF. Written as DNA, the CDR3 is TGTGCCAGCAGCCTGACCCCCACCGGGGAGCTGTTTTTT.

The chain couples TRBV6-5 to TRBJ2-2; D ambiguous. The V and J ends lost 7 bases and 3 bases respectively, with 15 bases between them. Germline V gene sequence: CDR1 MNHEY, CDR2 SVGAGI. CDR3 length: 15 residues. The DNA for the CDR3 is TGTGCCAGCAAGAAAAGAACAGTACACACCGGGGAGCTGTTTTTT. Protein: CASKKRTVHTGELFF.

The count of this clonotype is one. The V gene is TRBV30, the J gene TRBJ2-5; D gene uncertain. Looked up from germline, CDR1 is GTSNPN and CDR2 is SVGIG (reference sequence). V lost 4 bases, J lost 5 bases, and 17 bases lay in between. This CDR3 spans 14 amino acids. The CDR3 here is CAWTSGSIRETQYF. Written as DNA, the CDR3 is TGTGCCTGGACCTCGGGCTCCATTCGGGAGACCCAGTACTTC. The variable domain in full, with the rest retrieved from reference TRBV30 and TRBJ2-5, is SQTIHQWPATLVQPVGSPLSLECTVEGTSNPNLYWYRQAAGRGLQLLFYSVGIGQISSEVPQNLSASRPQDRQFILSSKKLLLSDSGFYLCAWTSGSIRETQYFGPGTRLLVL.